Described below is a single T cell receptor (beta chain) sequence and its context. Its antigen is not yet known. One base away there is no much larger clone; base qualities are not given. The CDR3 runs 14 amino acids, cysteine and phenylalanine included. The CDR3 DNA has 42 bases and is translated from base 1. According to the germline V gene, CDR1 reads ENHRY and CDR2 reads SYGVKD. V loses 0 bases of germline sequence and J loses 6 bases, and the interval between the two ends is 11 bases. These data come from a study of blood T cell repertoires in COVID-19 (TCRdb year 2020). For the wider study: Samples covering the acute and convalescent phases of COVID-19 were provided by collaborators in the United States, Italy and Spain. The material from the prospective study consisted of cDNA or gDNA derived from T cells, B-cell-depleted T cells, or PBMCs. The dataset comprised deeply sampled blood TCRbeta repertoires from subjects exposed to, actively infected with, or recovered from COVID-19. The repertoires were released in a freely available public database intended as a resource for research on the immune response to SARS-CoV-2. Samples were obtained from the ongoing ImmuneRACE study (first 160 participants) and from 1,254 subjects provided by 6 global collaborators. Sample metadata almost always included a de-identified subject ID, COVID-19 status, age in years and sex. Where available, HLA class I and class II types were taken from metadata supplied by the sample provider and were not determined by assay-based typing. Results the study describes overall, beyond this receptor: How much clinical and demographic metadata was included differed by source and by participant, and the metadata was provided uncurated.

The immunoSEQ Assay, a bias-controlled multiplex PCR, was used to amplify TCRbeta CDR3 regions from genomic DNA. The authors' pipeline ran thus. The number of nucleated cells in each sample was estimated by amplification of reference gene primers within the assay. Sequence reads were collapsed and filtered to measure the absolute abundance of every unique TCRbeta CDR3 rearrangement. For each sample, productive Simpson clonality was calculated by taking the square root of Simpson's diversity index across productive rearrangements. TCRdb stores this immuneACCESS table with in-frame sequences only. Part of the clones is absent; in the studies checked, under half of the shortfall reflects unresolved V genes, and no reason is known for the rest. D and trimming were read from the DNA, whereas the V and J calls and clone size are those reported in that table. The sample yields 70,000 to 100,000 clones; around 88% were counted once. Roughly 18% of the sample rests with the top ten.

One collaborating source in Seattle enrolled patients during active infection and followed them longitudinally through the course of disease. The collaborating institutions used their own protocols to collect whole blood in K2EDTA tubes. For TCRbeta analysis, collaborators shipped samples in one of three forms: frozen whole blood, isolated PBMCs, or DNA extracted from either of those sample types. The sample was peripheral blood. The clonotype was recovered from a woman aged 60 to 75 with COVID-19, enrolled during active disease. In this chain, TRBV10-3 is recombined with TRBJ1-2; the D gene cannot be resolved reliably. The CDR3 loop reads CAISESLLTDGYTF. The DNA sequence follows: TGTGCCATCAGTGAGTCGTTGTTAACTGATGGCTACACCTTC.